The present T cell receptor beta chain was sequenced within a study of T cells in Graves' hyperthyroidism and ophthalmopathy. Overall study findings and caveats: The majority of expanded thyroid clonotypes above 0.001 also appeared in blood.

It was RNA transcripts that yielded the amplified TCR beta CDR3 regions. A set of HTBI primers served as the primers for a first-round RT-PCR of the TCR CDR3. TCRdb re-analysed the multiplex PCR reads in MiXCR, keeping a single row per CDR3 protein. This sample has some 700,000 distinct CDR3 sequences, with approximately 15% found just once. This clonotype has a count of ten or more. Its antigen is not known. Trimming removed 5 bases from V and 0 bases from J, with 7 bases in between. Germline V CDR1 and CDR2: MDHEN, SYDVKM. The CDR3 is 13 residues long. The source is a man aged 45-60 years with Graves' hyperthyroidism. The sample consisted of blood. The chain joins TRBV28 to TRBJ1-1, with D hard to call. CDR3 coding DNA: TGTGCCAGCAGTACGACAATGAACACTGAAGCTTTCTTT. Translated: CASSTTMNTEAFF.